The 31 T cell receptor beta chains below all came from one sample that was sequenced in a study of shared clonotypes between healthy human individuals. Selected positively for CCR7 and CD45RO-negative, naive CD8 cells excluded terminally differentiated effector memory CD45RA+ cells. The data were produced by immunoSEQ multiplex PCR, yet TCRdb's version contains in-frame clones alone and is incomplete. The sample comprises millions of clones, just under 95% of which are singletons, and 0.85% to 1.3% rests with the top ten. The sample consisted of naive CD8+ T cells sorted from blood. The receptors originated from a young man in good health.

In DNA form, the CDR3 reads TGCAGCGTTGAATTCGGTGGGACAGGGCCCCTGTACAATGAGCAGTTCTTC. Encoded protein: CSVEFGGTGPLYNEQFF. The rearrangement links TRBV29-1 to TRBJ2-1; 9 positions agree with TRBD1. The germline V gene encodes CDR1 SQVTM and CDR2 ANQGSEA. The V gene end was trimmed by 2 bases and the J gene end by 4 bases; junction bases not matched to a gene: 12. CDR3 length equals 17 residues.

This chain uses TRBV2 with TRBJ2-1; possibly TRBD2 for D (7 bases). This CDR3 spans 16 amino acids. Trimming shortened V by 6 bases and J by 9 bases, and 24 bases separated the two germline ends. The germline V gene has CDR1 SNHLY and CDR2 FYNNEI. CDR3 in amino acids: CASRQAYWGGAAEQFF. The CDR3 DNA reads TGTGCCAGCAGACAAGCGTATTGGGGGGGGGCCGCTGAGCAGTTCTTC.

This chain connects TRBV5-1 to TRBJ2-1; 10 bases agree with TRBD1. From germline, CDR1 is SGHRS and CDR2 YFSETQ. The trim removed 0 bases at V and 8 bases at J, leaving 11 bases unmatched. The CDR3 spans 17 residues. The CDR3 reads CASSLVRGQGFGDEQFF. CDR3 bases: TGCGCCAGCAGCTTGGTGCGGGGACAGGGGTTTGGCGATGAGCAGTTCTTC.

This clone was picked up one time. CDR3 sequence (DNA): TGTGCCAGCAGTACGGTTAACAATCAGCCCCAGCATTTT. As protein: CASSTVNNQPQHF. This chain links TRBV6-5 with TRBJ1-5; D call uncertain. V was shortened by 5 bases and J by 3 bases, with 8 bases between the two germline ends. The CDR3 loop spans 13 amino acids. CDR1 MNHEY and CDR2 SVGAGI come from the germline V gene.

The rearrangement uses TRBV9 and TRBJ2-3, with D possibly matching TRBD2 (6 bases). The CDR3 covers 16 residues. V lost 3 bases and J 1 base, leaving 15 bases between the germline ends. Germline assignment: CDR1 SGDLS and CDR2 YYNGEE. The CDR3 DNA reads as TGTGCCAGCAGCGCTGCTAGCGCCCTGGGCACAGATACGCAGTATTTT. Translation gives CASSAASALGTDTQYF.

V usage is TRBV9 and J usage is TRBJ2-7; TRBD1 or TRBD2 may be the D gene (5 bases each). In germline, CDR1 is SGDLS, CDR2 YYNGEE. The V gene lost 3 bases and the J gene lost 5 bases, with 15 bases spanning the gap. The CDR3 is 14 amino acids. CDR3 in DNA: TGTGCCAGCAGCGCCAGGGTCGAGGGACACGAGCAGTACTTC. Protein product: CASSARVEGHEQYF.

The chain employs TRBV30 and TRBJ2-5, with 9 bases lining up with TRBD1. The trim removed 5 bases at V and 5 bases at J, leaving 9 bases unmatched. The germline V gene encodes CDR1 GTSNPN and CDR2 SVGIG (reference sequence). The CDR3 consists of 14 residues. The CDR3, as DNA: TGTGCCTGGTGCCCGGGACAGGGAGGCGAGACCCAGTACTTC. Residues: CAWCPGQGGETQYF.

V and J are TRBV4-1 and TRBJ2-3; D gene ambiguous. The V end was cut by 1 base, the J end by 5 bases, with 19 bases between. CDR1 and CDR2 (germline): MGHRA, YSYEKL. The CDR3 consists of 17 residues. The CDR3 loop reads CASSQAQTASFIDTQYF. CDR3 in DNA: TGCGCCAGCAGCCAAGCACAGACTGCCTCTTTTATAGATACGCAGTATTTT.

Points on this clone: This sample includes further DNA sequences coding for the same CDR3. V and J are TRBV4-1 and TRBJ2-7, with D unresolved. Trimming removed 0 bases at V and 4 bases at J, with 4 bases between. Germline V gene sequence: CDR1 MGHRA, CDR2 YSYEKL. The CDR3 covers 12 residues. DNA for the CDR3: TGCGCCAGCAGCCAAGATTTGTACGAGCAGTACTTC. Its translation: CASSQDLYEQYF.

The genes are TRBV9 and TRBJ2-7; D might be TRBD1 (6 bases). CDR1 and CDR2 from the germline V gene are SGDLS and YYNGEE. The CDR3 contains 14 residues. V was clipped by 3 bases and J by 2 bases, with 12 bases between them. CDR3 protein: CASSASGAAYEQYF. As DNA, the CDR3 is TGTGCCAGCAGCGCATCAGGGGCAGCCTACGAGCAGTACTTC.

CDR3 sequence: CASSEVRGMSYEQYF. As DNA, the CDR3 is TGTGCCAGCAGTGAAGTCAGGGGGATGAGCTACGAGCAGTACTTC. The rearrangement links TRBV6-1 to TRBJ2-7; 7 bases are a match to TRBD1. Germline V gives CDR1 MNHNS, CDR2 SASEGT. V lost 1 base and J lost 3; bases outside the gene matches: 6. The length of the CDR3 is 15 residues.

V and J are TRBV9 and TRBJ2-6; D uncertain. Germline V gene lookup returns CDR1 SGDLS and CDR2 YYNGEE. V was pared by 1 base and J by 1 base, with 3 bases between. The CDR3 consists of 14 residues. CDR3 protein: CASSVTSGANVLTF. In DNA, the CDR3 is TGTGCCAGCAGCGTAACGTCTGGGGCCAACGTCCTGACTTTC.

The chain is built from TRBV29-1 and TRBJ2-2; the D gene is possibly TRBD2 (5 bases). V lost 6 bases to trimming and J lost 2 bases, with 10 bases between them. Germline values: CDR1 SQVTM, CDR2 ANQGSEA. The CDR3 extends over 13 amino acids. The CDR3 loop is CSVVGDNTGELFF. DNA of the CDR3: TGCAGCGTGGTGGGAGATAACACCGGGGAGCTGTTTTTT.

Regarding this clone: Distinct nucleotide sequences in the sample also encode this CDR3. The V and J genes are TRBV2 and TRBJ2-7, with 8 bases identical to TRBD1. CDR3 size: 14 residues. The J segment lost 4 bases and the V segment lost 5 bases, leaving 7 bases of the junction unmatched. CDR1 is SNHLY, CDR2 FYNNEI, per germline. CDR3 in amino acids: CASSSDRGLYEQYF. The CDR3 DNA reads TGTGCCAGCAGTTCAGACAGGGGCCTATACGAGCAGTACTTC.

The chain has TRBV28 and TRBJ2-7; 9 nucleotides align to TRBD1. Germline CDR1 and CDR2: MDHEN and SYDVKM. Trimming removed 3 bases from V and 5 bases from J; junction bases left unmatched: 8. This CDR3 is built from 15 residues. DNA for the CDR3: TGTGCCAGCAGTTTGAGGACAGGGGTTTGGGACGAGCAGTACTTC. This sequence encodes CASSLRTGVWDEQYF.

V and J are TRBV6-6 and TRBJ1-3, with unresolved D. The ends were cut back, 2 bases at V and 9 bases at J, with 5 bases in the middle. The CDR3 is 11 amino acids. The V gene's germline CDR1 is MNHNY and CDR2 SVGAGI (reference sequence). The CDR3 protein is CASSYLGTIYF. In DNA, the CDR3 is TGTGCCAGCAGTTACCTTGGCACCATATATTTT.

The V call is TRBV10-2, the J call TRBJ2-7, with D perhaps matching TRBD1 or TRBD2 (6 bases each). Germline CDR1 WSHSY, CDR2 SAAADI. Trimming removed 3 bases from V and 3 bases from J, with 15 bases in between. The CDR3 covers 15 residues. DNA of the CDR3: TGCGCCAGCAGTGACACCCTTGGAGGGGGCTACGAGCAGTACTTC. Protein: CASSDTLGGGYEQYF.

The chain joins TRBV2 to TRBJ2-1, with D tentatively TRBD1 or TRBD2 (5 bases each). Trimming left V 10 bases short and J 4 bases short, with 17 bases between. Per the germline V gene, CDR1 is SNHLY and CDR2 is FYNNEI. This CDR3 region has 14 residues. The CDR3 region is CAIPRVTGYNEQFF. CDR3 bases: TGTGCCATCCCCAGGGTAACGGGATACAATGAGCAGTTCTTC.

V gene TRBV30 combines with J gene TRBJ1-6, with 8 bases matching TRBD1. V lost 4 bases and J lost 7; bases outside the gene matches: 6. This CDR3 spans 14 amino acids. Germline V gene data show CDR1 as GTSNPN and CDR2 as SVGIG (reference sequence). CDR3 loop: CAWTTGQVNSPLHF. The CDR3 DNA reads TGTGCCTGGACCACGGGACAGGTCAATTCACCCCTCCACTTT. The full variable domain, completed using reference TRBV30 and TRBJ1-6, is SQTIHQWPATLVQPVGSPLSLECTVEGTSNPNLYWYRQAAGRGLQLLFYSVGIGQISSEVPQNLSASRPQDRQFILSSKKLLLSDSGFYLCAWTTGQVNSPLHFGNGTRLTVT.

The V and J genes are TRBV7-3 and TRBJ2-2, with D perhaps TRBD2 (6 bases). Germline V gene data show CDR1 as SGHTA and CDR2 as FQGTGA. The CDR3 spans 12 residues. Between the trimmed V and J ends, which lost 5 bases and 7 bases, there was a span of 8 bases. Here the CDR3 DNA reads TGTGCCAGCAGCCCCGGGGGCGGGGAGCTGTTTTTT. Amino acids: CASSPGGGELFF.

The chain joins TRBV5-1 to TRBJ2-2; D unclear. CDR1 and CDR2 (germline): SGHRS, YFSETQ. The V and J ends lost 4 bases and 6 bases respectively, with 7 bases between them. There are 12 residues in the CDR3. The CDR3 region has the DNA TGCGCCAGCAGCCGCGACGCCGGGGAGCTGTTTTTT. It codes for CASSRDAGELFF.

The V call is TRBV28, the J call TRBJ1-1; TRBD1 matches 8 bases. The CDR3 has 17 amino acids. Germline assignment: CDR1 MDHEN and CDR2 SYDVKM. The V and J ends lost 8 bases and 1 base, in that order; junction bases with no gene match: 15. CDR3 protein: CASGRTGSGQGNTEAFF. As DNA, the CDR3 is TGTGCCAGCGGCCGGACAGGGTCGGGCCAGGGGAACACTGAAGCTTTCTTT.

V gene TRBV4-1 combines with J gene TRBJ1-1, with TRBD1 as a possible D gene (5 bases). From germline, CDR1 is MGHRA and CDR2 YSYEKL. Trimming stripped 3 bases from V and 3 bases from J, with 29 bases between. The CDR3 length is 20 residues. CDR3 region: CASSHLAGTVGPAGHTEAFF. CDR3 nucleotides: TGCGCCAGCAGCCACCTGGCTGGGACGGTAGGACCCGCGGGTCACACTGAAGCTTTCTTT.

This clone was counted once. The V and J genes are TRBV7-9 and TRBJ1-1, with no clear D. This CDR3 contains 15 residues. Per the germline V gene, CDR1 is SEHNR and CDR2 is FQNEAQ (reference sequence). Trimming removed 5 bases at V and 5 bases at J, with 18 bases between. Written as DNA, the CDR3 is TGTGCCAGCAGCCCAGAAGTAGGGTTCGGGACTGAAGCTTTCTTT. Encoded protein: CASSPEVGFGTEAFF. Complete variable domain (other parts from reference TRBV7-9 and TRBJ1-1): DTGVSQNPRHKITKRGQNVTFRCDPISEHNRLYWYRQTLGQGPEFLTYFQNEAQLEKSRLLSDRFSAERPKGSFSTLEIQRTEQGDSAMYLCASSPEVGFGTEAFFGQGTRLTVV.

The chain has TRBV10-2 and TRBJ2-1; D gene unclear. This CDR3 is built from 16 residues. The germline V and J ends were trimmed by 6 bases and 0 bases, with 15 bases remaining between them. CDR1 is WSHSY and CDR2 is SAAADI in the germline V gene. For the CDR3, the DNA is TGCGCCAGCAGCCCGGGTAACCCAAGCTCCTACAATGAGCAGTTCTTC. It is translated as CASSPGNPSSYNEQFF.

CDR3 region: CASSLGLAGVANEQFF. For the CDR3, the DNA is TGCGCCAGCAGCTTGGGGCTAGCGGGAGTAGCTAATGAGCAGTTCTTC. The V gene is TRBV5-1, the J gene TRBJ2-1, with 10 bases identical to TRBD2. Trimming at V came to 0 bases and at J to 7 bases, leaving 7 bases not matched to a gene. There are 16 residues in the CDR3. Germline lookup yields CDR1 SGHRS and CDR2 YFSETQ.

V usage is TRBV6-5 and J usage is TRBJ2-7; perhaps TRBD2 as D (5 bases). Per the germline V gene, CDR1 is MNHEY and CDR2 is SVGAGI. The CDR3 consists of 14 residues. V dropped 0 bases and J dropped 5 bases, with 11 bases sitting between them. The CDR3 sequence: CASSYSGEVNEQYF. The CDR3 nucleotides are TGTGCCAGCAGTTACTCGGGAGAAGTTAACGAGCAGTACTTC.

This chain uses TRBV18 with TRBJ2-3; 10 bases fit TRBD1. The CDR3 is made up of 14 amino acids. Germline values: CDR1 KGHSH, CDR2 LQKENI. Trimming removed 3 bases from V and 4 bases from J; junction bases left unmatched: 1. CDR3 sequence (DNA): TGTGCCAGCTCACCCGGACAGGGGGCAGATACGCAGTATTTT. This gives the protein CASSPGQGADTQYF.

The CDR3 protein is CASSWEGAVDTQYF. CDR3 coding DNA: TGTGCCAGCAGTTGGGAGGGAGCGGTAGATACGCAGTATTTT. This rearrangement joins TRBV6-5 to TRBJ2-3, with TRBD2 matching over 7 bases. This CDR3 is built from 14 residues. With V trimmed by 4 bases and J by 5 bases, 6 bases remained unmatched. CDR1 and CDR2 from the germline V gene are MNHEY and SVGAGI.

This clone was observed a handful of times. V is TRBV9 and J is TRBJ1-5; 7 bases align to TRBD1. V shed 4 bases, J shed 2 bases, and the junction held 6 bases outside the gene matches. The germline V gene encodes CDR1 SGDLS and CDR2 YYNGEE. The length of the CDR3 is 15 residues. The CDR3 region is CASSPGDRGNQPQHF. The CDR3 region has the DNA TGTGCCAGCAGCCCTGGGGACAGAGGCAATCAGCCCCAGCATTTT.

This sequence joins TRBV4-1 and TRBJ1-2, with D possibly matching TRBD1 (5 bases). Trimming removed 0 bases at V and 2 bases at J, with 22 bases between. The V gene's germline CDR1 is MGHRA and CDR2 YSYEKL. This CDR3 has 19 residues. CDR3 residues: CASSQDSSQGIVWNYGYTF. The CDR3 DNA sequence: TGCGCCAGCAGCCAAGATTCGAGTCAGGGAATAGTATGGAACTATGGCTACACCTTC.